What follows are 5 T cell receptor beta chains derived from one specimen sequenced in a study of shared clonotypes between healthy human individuals. The repertoire was sequenced with immunoSEQ multiplex PCR; TCRdb's copy has only in-frame clones and lacks some. The table has 2 million to 2.5 million clones, almost 96% seen once. The sequencing input was naive CD4+ T cells sorted from blood. The subset was: CD45RA+ positively selected. Receptors originate from a man younger than 30 in good health.

CDR3 sequence (DNA): TGTGCCAGCCGGACTAGCGGGGGGAGGGAACAAGAGACCCAGTACTTC. Residues: CASRTSGGREQETQYF. This chain connects TRBV21-1 to TRBJ2-5; the table's D call, TRBD2, has no DNA check behind it. TRBV21-1 constitutes a pseudogene. This CDR3 is 16 amino acids long.

A remark on this clone: The sample contains more than one DNA sequence encoding this CDR3. V and J are TRBV18 and TRBJ1-1; 8 nucleotides align to TRBD1. J was trimmed by 1 base and V by 6 bases; bases with no gene match: 1. Germline V gene lookup returns CDR1 KGHSH and CDR2 LQKENI. The CDR3 length is 13 residues. The CDR3 reads CASSGQGNTEAFF. The DNA for the CDR3 is TGTGCCAGCTCCGGACAGGGGAACACTGAAGCTTTCTTT.

The chain is built from TRBV2 and TRBJ2-2, with TRBD2 matching over 13 bases. This CDR3 spans 15 amino acids. J lost 6 bases, V lost 5 bases, and 3 bases had no gene match. Germline V gene lookup returns CDR1 SNHLY and CDR2 FYNNEI. CDR3 coding DNA: TGTGCCAGCAGTAGGACTAGCGGGAGCCCCGGGGAGCTGTTTTTT. This sequence encodes CASSRTSGSPGELFF.

With regard to this clone: An end of the junction differs from the germline gene, which may be a read error. The chain recombines TRBV9 with TRBJ2-3; TRBD2 matches 10 bases. Germline lookup yields CDR1 SGDLS and CDR2 YYNGEE. The length of the CDR3 is 12 residues. The CDR3 loop reads CASRRPGLALHF. The DNA for the CDR3 is TGTGCCAGCAGACGCCCGGGACTAGCGTTGCATTTT.

The V call is TRBV7-9, the J call TRBJ2-7; possibly TRBD2 for D (5 bases). CDR3 length: 13 amino acids. The V gene lost 6 bases and the J gene lost 6 bases, with 15 bases spanning the gap. CDR1 and CDR2 (germline): SEHNR, FQNEAQ (reference sequence). The CDR3 nucleotides read TGTGCCAGCAGTACACAGCAACTAGGCGAGCAGTACTTC. Its translation is CASSTQQLGEQYF.